The clone carrying this T cell receptor (beta chain) was seen only a few times. Antigen: not known. This PCR relied on a set of 60 Vbeta primers and 13 Jbeta primers. Assay used: immunoSEQ multiplex PCR; TCRdb lists only in-frame clones, some missing. The sample records roughly 100,000 clones, 12% being singletons. This sample was taken from a study of cytomegalovirus exposure and HLA in healthy donors. Regarding the study as a whole: Confirmation in vitro established that three CMV-associated chains were specific for CMV antigens.

The sequenced material came from PBMCs. The TCR originated in a middle-aged man in good health and CMV-seropositive.

CDR3 nucleotides: TGTGCCTGGAGGCCCCCAGGGCAGTACGAGCAGTACTTC. Protein product: CAWRPPGQYEQYF. The chain joins TRBV30 to TRBJ2-7, with TRBD1 as a possible D gene (5 bases). The V end lost 3 bases, the J end lost 4 bases, and 13 bases lay between the germline ends. Germline CDR1 GTSNPN, CDR2 SVGIG (reference sequence). This CDR3 is 13 amino acids long.